This is a list of T cell receptor beta chains from one sample in a study of cytomegalovirus exposure and HLA in healthy donors. Some clones are missing from TCRdb's copy, which holds only in-frame ones; the method was immunoSEQ multiplex PCR. The sample lists 300,000 to 400,000 clones, around 90% seen once, with 0.9% to 1% in the top ten. The sample taken for sequencing was PBMCs. The receptors stem from a man younger than 45 in good health and CMV-seronegative. CDR3s include the opening cysteine and the closing phenylalanine or tryptophan. A D gene is named only where the DNA matches it firmly. Clone sizes are given selectively: once, few, many, or a class where the clone is expanded.

D	V	size	J	CDR3	DNA
NA	TRBV5-8	NA	TRBJ2-3	CASLLPIYGGTSTDTQYF	TGTGCCAGCCTCCTCCCAATATACGGGGGTACTAGCACAGATACGCAGTATTTT
NA	TRBV15	NA	TRBJ2-3	CATSRSRSGTSFTDTQYF	TGTGCCACCAGCAGATCACGATCCGGGACAAGCTTCACAGATACGCAGTATTTT
TRBD1	TRBV7-6	NA	TRBJ2-2	CASSESGTGNTGELFF	TGTGCCAGCAGCGAATCCGGGACAGGGAACACCGGGGAGCTGTTTTTT
TRBD2	TRBV11-2	NA	TRBJ2-3	CASSFSLLAGGSTDTQYF	TGTGCCAGCAGCTTTAGTCTACTAGCGGGGGGGAGCACAGATACGCAGTATTTT
TRBD2	TRBV10-3	NA	TRBJ2-3	CAISEVTSGGSDTQYF	TGTGCCATCAGTGAAGTCACTAGCGGGGGGTCAGATACGCAGTATTTT
TRBD1	TRBV15	NA	TRBJ2-4	CATSAVTGGKNIQYF	TGTGCCACCAGCGCCGTGACAGGGGGGAAGAACATTCAGTACTTC
NA	TRBV11-1	NA	TRBJ2-5	CASSQLGSTTIGETQYF	TGTGCCAGCAGCCAACTCGGGAGCACTACAATCGGGGAGACCCAGTACTTC
NA	TRBV7-9	NA	TRBJ1-3	CASSLALETSGNTIYF	TGTGCCAGCAGCTTAGCGCTCGAGACATCAGGAAACACCATATATTTT
NA	TRBV6-5	NA	TRBJ1-4	CASRRQGNEKLFF	TGTGCCAGCAGACGCCAGGGGAATGAAAAACTGTTTTTT
NA	TRBV6-6	NA	TRBJ1-4	CASSYPGQISEKLFF	TGTGCCAGCAGTTACCCGGGACAAATTTCTGAAAAACTGTTTTTT
NA	TRBV12-5	NA	TRBJ1-1	CASGWRGTEAFF	TGTGCTAGTGGCTGGCGGGGCACTGAAGCTTTCTTT
NA	TRBV27	NA	TRBJ2-7	CASSLGQIGYEQYF	TGTGCCAGCAGTTTGGGCCAAATCGGTTACGAGCAGTACTTC
NA	TRBV7-2	NA	TRBJ2-3	CASSSGSGTDTQYF	TGTGCCAGCAGCTCCGGTAGTGGCACAGATACGCAGTATTTT
NA	TRBV6-1	NA	TRBJ2-1	CASSPQGFSYNEQFF	TGTGCCAGCAGTCCACAGGGTTTCTCCTACAATGAGCAGTTCTTC
NA	TRBV6-4	once	TRBJ2-2	CASTSELNTGELFF	TGTGCCAGCACTTCGGAGTTGAACACCGGGGAGCTGTTTTTT
TRBD1	TRBV18	NA	TRBJ1-1	CASSRYDRGTEAFF	TGTGCCAGCTCACGATACGACAGGGGCACTGAAGCTTTCTTT
NA	TRBV29-1	few	TRBJ1-2	CSAPAGFDGYTF	TGCAGCGCCCCTGCAGGGTTCGACGGCTACACCTTC
NA	TRBV7-8	NA	TRBJ2-6	CASSPTNNANVLTF	TGTGCCAGCAGCCCCACAAATAATGCCAACGTCCTGACTTTC
TRBD2	TRBV2	NA	TRBJ2-3	CASSLERGGSDTQYF	TGTGCCAGCAGTCTAGAGCGGGGGGGGTCAGATACGCAGTATTTT
NA	TRBV11-2	NA	TRBJ2-7	CASSLTGTTYEQYF	TGTGCCAGCAGCTTAACAGGGACGACCTACGAGCAGTACTTC
NA	TRBV18	once	TRBJ2-7	CASSPDQGTYEQYF	TGTGCCAGCTCACCAGATCAGGGGACCTACGAGCAGTACTTC
TRBD1	TRBV27	NA	TRBJ2-5	CASSSGTGGPSETQYF	TGTGCCAGCAGTTCCGGGACAGGGGGCCCTAGTGAGACCCAGTACTTC
NA	TRBV5-4	NA	TRBJ1-3	CASSLGAGLLSGNTIYF	TGTGCCAGCAGCTTGGGAGCCGGACTGCTCTCTGGAAACACCATATATTTT
TRBD2	TRBV19	NA	TRBJ2-7	CASSKRGVYEQYF	TGTGCCAGTAGCAAGCGGGGGGTATACGAGCAGTACTTC
TRBD1	TRBV25-1	NA	TRBJ1-2	CASSVAGQGHYGYTF	TGTGCCAGCAGTGTGGCGGGACAGGGGCACTATGGCTACACCTTC
NA	TRBV10-1	NA	TRBJ2-3	CASSEPGGRGTDTQYF	TGCGCCAGCAGTGAACCGGGGGGCCGTGGCACAGATACGCAGTATTTT
NA	TRBV15	NA	TRBJ2-7	CATSTGHRYEQYF	TGTGCCACCAGCACGGGACACCGATACGAGCAGTACTTC
NA	TRBV5-5	NA	TRBJ1-6	CASSPRGEGPYNSPLHF	TGTGCCAGCAGCCCCCGGGGGGAGGGGCCCTATAATTCACCCCTCCACTTT
TRBD1	TRBV7-9	NA	TRBJ2-7	CASSLAGTGGSYEQYF	TGTGCCAGCAGCTTAGCAGGGACAGGGGGTTCGTACGAGCAGTACTTC
NA	TRBV6-5	NA	TRBJ2-7	CASSKVEGAYEQYF	TGTGCCAGCAGTAAAGTCGAAGGGGCCTACGAGCAGTACTTC
NA	TRBV5-4	NA	TRBJ1-3	CASSFRGLGNTIYF	TGTGCCAGCAGCTTTAGGGGGTTGGGAAACACCATATATTTT
TRBD1	TRBV18	NA	TRBJ1-2	CASSPTGGIAGGYTF	TGTGCCAGCTCACCGACAGGGGGCATTGCGGGCGGCTACACCTTC